This TCR beta chain was recorded in a study of T cells in Graves' hyperthyroidism and ophthalmopathy (dated by TCRdb to between 2017 and 2020). Notes on the research overall: Peripheral blood samples were taken at the time of initial diagnosis, prior to any treatment. TCR V-J signatures able to tell the groups apart were searched for in a discovery cohort of 90 to 100 patients, of whom more than 40 had Graves' ophthalmopathy and 57 had stable Graves' hyperthyroidism. Whether ophthalmopathy could be predicted prospectively was tested in an independent validation cohort made up of about 18 hyperthyroidism patients plus 17 patients who later progressed to ophthalmopathy. The roughly 94 discovery patients were randomly divided into training and test sets at a 7:3 ratio. The study also compared thyroid tissue and blood T-cell repertoires from roughly six Graves' hyperthyroidism patients. Following sampling, methimazole starting at 30 mg daily was given to hyperthyroidism patients, and high-dose intravenous methylprednisolone was given to ophthalmopathy patients. The paper reports TCR Vbeta CDR3 sequencing of roughly 140 peripheral blood samples: 43 ophthalmopathy, roughly 74 hyperthyroidism and 17 progressor patients. Broad study findings and their caveats: In validation, the model predicted progression to ophthalmopathy a median of around six months before onset, with over 60% sensitivity and 72.22% specificity. Most expanded thyroid clonotypes (frequency above 0.001) were also found in blood, which suggests that blood repertoires may mirror thyroid immune responses. A 13 V-J signature model separated ophthalmopathy from stable hyperthyroidism, with approximately 87% sensitivity and 81.08% specificity in cross-validation and 80%/75% in testing. Sample size was not statistically predetermined, and blinding of investigators to group allocation was not performed.

The TCR beta CDR3 regions were amplified from RNA transcripts. A first-round RT-PCR of the TCR CDR3 used the HTBI primer set with the Qiagen OneStep RT-PCR kit. Libraries were constructed in a second round of multiplex PCR, after which size selection and purification were performed. Libraries were sequenced paired-end with 100 bp reads on an Illumina HiSeq2000. As for the original processing: SOAPnuke was used to process the raw data, throwing out any read that contained adapters or uncalled bases, had a mean Phred below 15, or lacked an exact constant-primer or identifier match. COPE v1.2.5 was used to merge high-quality paired reads, and clonotypes were defined as unique nucleotide sequences. MiTCR v1.1 was used to align the clonotypes against IMGT TRBV, TRBD and TRBJ reference segments. The analysis was restricted to V-J combinations with a frequency above 0.0001, which together covered around 99% of the repertoires. A TCS score was defined as the ratio between F50 (clonal expansion) and ExV (chaos), using BLOSUM62-based TCRdist between CDR3 peptides within each V-J. Welch's t-statistics and random forest reduced just over 500 V-J features to some 14, which were used in a naive Bayes classifier (R e1071). TCRdb's own reprocessing of the public reads used fastp at Q25 and MiXCR and kept productive beta chains. Every distinct CDR3 protein forms one entry, paired with its most common genes and DNA. The V and J calls were determined by TCRdb, not by the authors. Here the sample has 400,000 to 600,000 distinct CDR3 sequences; around 15% occur a single time. 25% to 30% of the sample is held by the ten biggest clonotypes.

Ophthalmopathy patients had moderately to severely active disease, with a Clinical Activity Score of 3 or more, a NOSPECS grade of 4 or more, and a disease duration of less than 3 months. Any patient with an uncontrolled infection, another autoimmune disease, pregnancy or lactation was excluded. Diagnoses were based on clinical symptoms, serum thyroxine and TRAb, thyroid ultrasound and orbital computed tomography. Ficoll-Paque density gradient centrifugation was used to isolate PBMCs from about 10 ml of fresh peripheral blood. Trizol reagent was used to extract total RNA, and RNA quality was then checked on an Agilent 2100 Bioanalyzer. This clonotype showed up just a few times. Its antigen is currently not known. Per-base quality was not reported, and no clone a single base away is much larger than it. Looking up the germline V gene yields CDR1 MNHNS and CDR2 SASEGT. Spanning cysteine to phenylalanine, the CDR3 consists of 15 amino acids. Only the CDR3 part of the read is kept: 45 bases, read in frame from the first base. V ends up 6 bases short and J 7 bases short, with an unmatched junction base count of 9.

The sequenced sample was blood. The chain links TRBV6-1 with TRBJ1-4; 9 central bases correspond to TRBD1. The origin of this receptor is a woman under 40 with Graves' ophthalmopathy. For the CDR3, the sequence is CASSEQGAVGEKLFF. The DNA is TGTGCCAGCAGCGAACAGGGGGCTGTCGGTGAAAAACTGTTTTTT.